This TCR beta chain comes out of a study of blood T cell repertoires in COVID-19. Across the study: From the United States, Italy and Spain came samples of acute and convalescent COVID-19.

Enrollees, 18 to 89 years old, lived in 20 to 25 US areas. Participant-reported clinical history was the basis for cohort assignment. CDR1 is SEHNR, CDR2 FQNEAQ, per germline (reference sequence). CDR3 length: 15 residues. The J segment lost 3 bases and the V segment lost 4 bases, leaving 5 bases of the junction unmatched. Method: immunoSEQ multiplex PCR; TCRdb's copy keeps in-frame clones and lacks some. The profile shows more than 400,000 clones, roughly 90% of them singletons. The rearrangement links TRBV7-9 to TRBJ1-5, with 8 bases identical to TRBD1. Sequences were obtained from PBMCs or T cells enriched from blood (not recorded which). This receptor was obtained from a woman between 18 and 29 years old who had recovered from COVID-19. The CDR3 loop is CASSSRQGPNQPQHF. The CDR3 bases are TGTGCCAGCAGCTCGAGACAGGGGCCCAATCAGCCCCAGCATTTT.